This T cell receptor (beta chain) was observed in a study of beta chain features in type 1 diabetes. Study-level background: Sorted cells numbering around 100,000,000 were examined across all samples.

V lost 0 bases, J lost 4 bases, and 19 bases lay in between. The CDR3 consists of 18 residues. Germline CDR1 is MGHDK and CDR2 is SYGVNS. All of the isolated RNA was reverse transcribed, so expressed TCRB transcripts were sequenced. Data came from immunoSEQ multiplex PCR; TCRdb stores just in-frame clones and leaves some out. This table holds roughly 610,000 clones, around a sixth found once. The rearrangement joins TRBV25-1 to TRBJ2-1; D is perhaps TRBD1 (5 bases). The sequence derives from a man between 18 and 35 years old in good health. Sequenced material: naive CD4+ T cells from blood. In DNA, the CDR3 is TGTGCCAGCAGTGAATATTTTGGATTTTTGGACACTTACAATGAGCAGTTCTTC. It translates to CASSEYFGFLDTYNEQFF.